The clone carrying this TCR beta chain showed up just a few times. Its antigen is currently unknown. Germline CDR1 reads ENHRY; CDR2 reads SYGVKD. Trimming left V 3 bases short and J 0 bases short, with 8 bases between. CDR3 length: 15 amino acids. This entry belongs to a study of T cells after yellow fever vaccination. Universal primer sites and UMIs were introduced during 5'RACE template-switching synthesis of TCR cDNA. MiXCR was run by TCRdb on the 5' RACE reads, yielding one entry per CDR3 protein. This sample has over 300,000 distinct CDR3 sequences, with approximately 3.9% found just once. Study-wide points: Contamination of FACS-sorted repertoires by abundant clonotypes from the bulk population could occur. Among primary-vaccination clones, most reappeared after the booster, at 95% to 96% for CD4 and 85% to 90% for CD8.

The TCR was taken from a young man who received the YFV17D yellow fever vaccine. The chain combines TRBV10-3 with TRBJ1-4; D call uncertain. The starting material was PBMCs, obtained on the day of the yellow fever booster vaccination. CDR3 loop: CAISDRRATNEKLFF. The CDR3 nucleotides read TGTGCCATCAGTGATCGGCGGGCAACTAATGAAAAACTGTTTTTT.